Listed here is a single TCR beta chain. Its specificity is not known. The ends lost 3 bases at V and 5 bases at J; junction bases unmatched: 5. CDR1 SGDLS and CDR2 YYNGEE come from the germline V gene. The CDR3 totals 15 residues. This entry is derived from a study of shared clonotypes between healthy human individuals. Overall study context: Three plates each covered CD4 naive and memory; CD8 naive two, CD8 memory one. Study findings and constraints: Rarefaction exposed incomplete sorted-subset sequencing despite large depth.

Method: immunoSEQ multiplex PCR; TCRdb's copy keeps in-frame clones and lacks some. This sample has around 600,000 clones, with almost 97% found just once. V is TRBV9 and J is TRBJ1-6, with TRBD1 identical over 7 bases. The source is a woman in her twenties or thirties in good health. The sequenced material came from naive CD4+ T cells sorted from blood. Subset given: CD45RA+ positively selected. The CDR3 bases are TGTGCCAGCAGCGGAAGACAGGGCAATAATTCACCCCTCCACTTT. Its protein is CASSGRQGNNSPLHF.